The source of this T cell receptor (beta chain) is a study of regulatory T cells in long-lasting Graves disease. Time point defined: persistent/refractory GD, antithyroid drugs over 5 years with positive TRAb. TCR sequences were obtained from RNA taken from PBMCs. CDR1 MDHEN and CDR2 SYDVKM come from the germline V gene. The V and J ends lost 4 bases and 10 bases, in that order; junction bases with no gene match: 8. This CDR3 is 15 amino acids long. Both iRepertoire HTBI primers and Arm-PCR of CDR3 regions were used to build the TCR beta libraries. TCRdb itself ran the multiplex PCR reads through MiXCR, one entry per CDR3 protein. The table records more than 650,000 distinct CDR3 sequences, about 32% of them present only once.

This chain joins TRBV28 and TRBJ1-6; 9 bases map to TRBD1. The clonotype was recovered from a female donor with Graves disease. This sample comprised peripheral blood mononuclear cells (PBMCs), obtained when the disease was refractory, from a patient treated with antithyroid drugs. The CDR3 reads CASSSGTGKDSPLHF. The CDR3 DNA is TGTGCCAGCAGTTCGGGGACAGGGAAGGACTCACCCCTCCACTTT. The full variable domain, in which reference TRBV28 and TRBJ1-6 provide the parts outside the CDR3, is DVKVTQSSRYLVKRTGEKVFLECVQDMDHENMFWYRQDPGLGLRLIYFSYDVKMKEKGDIPEGYSVSREKKERFSLILESASTNQTSMYLCASSSGTGKDSPLHFGNGTRLTVT.